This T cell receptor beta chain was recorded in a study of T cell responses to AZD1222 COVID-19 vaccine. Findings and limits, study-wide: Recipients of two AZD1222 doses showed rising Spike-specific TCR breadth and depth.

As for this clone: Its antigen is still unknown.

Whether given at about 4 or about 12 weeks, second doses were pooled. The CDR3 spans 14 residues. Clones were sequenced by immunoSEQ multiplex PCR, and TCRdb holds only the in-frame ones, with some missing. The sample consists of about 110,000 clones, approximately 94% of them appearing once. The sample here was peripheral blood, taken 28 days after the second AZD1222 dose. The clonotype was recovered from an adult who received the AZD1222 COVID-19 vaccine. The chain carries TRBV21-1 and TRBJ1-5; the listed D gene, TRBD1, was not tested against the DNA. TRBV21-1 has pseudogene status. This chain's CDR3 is CASSKADKYQPQHF. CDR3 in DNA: TGTGCCAGCAGCAAAGCGGACAAGTATCAGCCCCAGCATTTT.